The 31 T cell receptor beta chains given below trace back to one sample, sequenced in a study of cytomegalovirus exposure and HLA in healthy donors. 60 Vbeta and 13 Jbeta primers were used in PCR. TCRdb's copy holds only in-frame clones and misses some; the assay was immunoSEQ multiplex PCR. The table records roughly 150,000 clones, about 83% of them present only once. The sample consisted of PBMCs. These TCRs come from a man aged 35 to 55 in good health and CMV-seropositive.

The chain carries TRBV15 and TRBJ2-1; D is undetermined. Germline assignment: CDR1 LNHNV and CDR2 YYDKDF (reference sequence). The CDR3 extends over 14 amino acids. V shed 0 bases and J shed 4 bases, with 7 bases lying between them. CDR3 bases: TGTGCCACCAGCAGAGAGACACAGTACAATGAGCAGTTCTTC. Protein product: CATSRETQYNEQFF.

The rearrangement links TRBV6-5 to TRBJ2-7; 7 bases fit TRBD1. The CDR3 consists of 14 residues. In germline, CDR1 is MNHEY, CDR2 SVGAGI. The V gene end was trimmed by 3 bases and the J gene end by 3 bases; junction bases not matched to a gene: 5. The CDR3 sequence is CASSYGTVYYEQYF. The DNA for the CDR3 is TGTGCCAGCAGTTATGGGACAGTGTACTACGAGCAGTACTTC.

The V and J genes are TRBV5-1 and TRBJ2-5; D perhaps matches TRBD1 (6 bases). This CDR3 region has 13 residues. Germline V lookup: CDR1 SGHRS, CDR2 YFSETQ. Trimming pared 4 bases from V and 4 bases from J, leaving 11 bases between. DNA for the CDR3: TGCGCCAGCAGCACGGGACAAATAGAGACCCAGTACTTC. Residues: CASSTGQIETQYF.

The rearrangement uses TRBV4-2 and TRBJ1-2; possibly TRBD1 for D (6 bases). Germline CDR1 LGHNA, CDR2 YNFKEQ. This CDR3 region has 13 residues. Trimming left V 4 bases short and J 3 bases short, with 9 bases between. CDR3 coding DNA: TGTGCCAGCAGCCCATCAGGGGACTATGGCTACACCTTC. This sequence encodes CASSPSGDYGYTF.

The chain joins TRBV7-9 to TRBJ2-1, with 11 bases fitting TRBD2. V gave up 1 base and J gave up 4 bases; unmatched junction bases: 3. The germline V gene encodes CDR1 SEHNR and CDR2 FQNEAQ (reference sequence). This CDR3 has 16 amino acids. DNA of the CDR3: TGTGCCAGCAGCTTAGAAGCTAGCGGGGGGTACAATGAGCAGTTCTTC. Translating it yields CASSLEASGGYNEQFF.

In its sample, this clone was seen once. V and J are TRBV9 and TRBJ1-3; 7 bases are a match to TRBD1. This CDR3 contains 16 residues. Germline values: CDR1 SGDLS, CDR2 YYNGEE. The V segment lost 0 bases and the J segment 2 bases; nucleotides outside the gene matches: 5. CDR3 protein: CASSVGGRGAGNTIYF. The CDR3 DNA reads TGTGCCAGCAGCGTAGGGGGCAGGGGGGCTGGAAACACCATATATTTT.

This clone was found a few times. The chain uses TRBV6-1 and TRBJ2-3; 9 bases agree with TRBD2. The CDR3 spans 15 residues. Per the germline V gene, CDR1 is MNHNS and CDR2 is SASEGT. V was pared by 6 bases and J by 0 bases, with 4 bases of the junction left unmatched. The CDR3 protein is CASRLTSGSTDTQYF. The CDR3 DNA follows: TGTGCCAGCAGATTAACTAGCGGGAGCACAGATACGCAGTATTTT.

This chain joins TRBV6-6 and TRBJ2-2; D gene unclear. Deletions cut 5 bases from V and 2 bases from J, with 3 bases between. From germline, CDR1 is MNHNY and CDR2 SVGAGI (reference sequence). The CDR3 contains 12 residues. CDR3 bases: TGTGCCAGCAGTCCTAACACCGGGGAGCTGTTTTTT. Amino acid sequence: CASSPNTGELFF.

The V and J genes are TRBV10-3 and TRBJ2-1; 9 bases map to TRBD2. This CDR3 has 13 amino acids. The junction had 4 bases not matched to a gene; V was cut back by 3 bases and J by 10 bases. The V gene's germline CDR1 is ENHRY and CDR2 SYGVKD. DNA of the CDR3: TGTGCCATCAGTGAATCTACTAGCGGGGAGCAGTTCTTC. Amino acid sequence: CAISESTSGEQFF.

The chain carries TRBV28 and TRBJ1-5, with D possibly matching TRBD1 (6 bases). The V gene's germline CDR1 is MDHEN and CDR2 SYDVKM. The V end was cut by 6 bases, the J end by 2 bases, with 11 bases between. This CDR3 has 14 residues. Here the CDR3 DNA reads TGTGCCAGCAGCCCAGGACAGCGCAATCAGCCCCAGCATTTT. Protein: CASSPGQRNQPQHF.

The rearrangement uses TRBV14 and TRBJ2-5; D is undetermined. V gave up 2 bases and J gave up 5 bases, with 6 bases separating them. This CDR3 spans 12 amino acids. Germline V gene sequence: CDR1 SGHDN, CDR2 FVKESK. Written as DNA, the CDR3 is TGTGCCAGCAGCCAACCCCGGGAGACCCAGTACTTC. The encoded protein is CASSQPRETQYF.

This clone was detected once. V and J are TRBV7-3 and TRBJ2-1; weak D call: TRBD2 (5 bases). Germline-derived CDR1 and CDR2 are SGHTA and FQGTGA. V lost 1 base, J lost 4 bases, and 11 bases lay in between. The CDR3 consists of 15 residues. CDR3 nucleotide sequence: TGTGCCAGCAGCTTAAAGACGGGGATTTACAATGAGCAGTTCTTC. Translated, it gives CASSLKTGIYNEQFF.

The chain carries TRBV19 and TRBJ2-1; D call uncertain. The V gene lost 3 bases and the J gene lost 9 bases, with 6 bases spanning the gap. Per germline, CDR1 LNHDA and CDR2 SQIVND (reference sequence). The CDR3 spans 11 residues. CDR3 sequence: CASSIGGEQFF. As DNA, the CDR3 is TGTGCCAGTAGTATTGGCGGTGAGCAGTTCTTC.

This sequence joins TRBV28 and TRBJ1-5; unclear D gene. This CDR3 contains 15 residues. Per germline, CDR1 MDHEN and CDR2 SYDVKM. Trimming cost V 4 bases and J 2 bases, with 12 bases left between them. CDR3 sequence reads: CASSSRRKGNQPQHF. The CDR3 nucleotides are TGTGCCAGCAGTTCAAGGAGAAAGGGCAATCAGCCCCAGCATTTT.

This chain's CDR3 is CASSENRGFGETQYF. CDR3 nucleotide sequence: TGTGCCAGCAGTGAAAACAGGGGGTTTGGGGAGACCCAGTACTTC. The chain uses TRBV2 and TRBJ2-5, with 8 nucleotides matching TRBD1. The length of the CDR3 is 15 residues. Germline V CDR1 and CDR2: SNHLY, FYNNEI. Trimming removed 2 bases from V and 5 bases from J; junction bases left unmatched: 7.

The genes are TRBV5-4 and TRBJ2-2; 8 bases line up with TRBD2. This CDR3 region has 14 residues. The germline V gene has CDR1 SGHNT and CDR2 YYREEE (reference sequence). With V trimmed by 6 bases and J by 3 bases, 4 bases remained unmatched. This chain's CDR3 is CASKAGGYTGELFF. The CDR3 DNA is TGTGCCAGCAAGGCGGGAGGCTACACCGGGGAGCTGTTTTTT.

This clone turned up a few times. The chain has TRBV25-1 and TRBJ2-7; D is uncertain. This CDR3 spans 12 amino acids. V shed 1 base and J shed 2 bases, with 3 bases lying between them. Germline CDR1 is MGHDK and CDR2 is SYGVNS. In DNA form, the CDR3 reads TGTGCCAGCAGTGAATTTACCTACGAGCAGTACTTC. Encoded protein: CASSEFTYEQYF.

There are a few counts of this clone. At one boundary the junction diverges from the germline segment, which might be a read error. The rearrangement links TRBV13 to TRBJ2-6, with D perhaps matching TRBD1 (5 bases). In germline, CDR1 is PRHDT, CDR2 FYEKMQ (reference sequence). This CDR3 has 16 amino acids. CDR3 in amino acids: CASTKLQGTGANGLTF. The CDR3 DNA reads TGTGCCAGCACCAAACTCCAGGGAACTGGGGCCAACGGCCTGACTTTC.

This clone was observed a few times. The V and J genes are TRBV4-1 and TRBJ2-1; TRBD2 matches 14 bases. CDR3 size: 21 residues. CDR1 is MGHRA and CDR2 is YSYEKL in the germline V gene. The V gene end was trimmed by 4 bases and the J gene end by 6 bases; junction bases not matched to a gene: 20. CDR3 sequence (DNA): TGCGCCAGCAGCCCGGGGGCATCCGGGACTAGCGGGAGTTTCTTCGGCAATGAGCAGTTCTTC. Protein: CASSPGASGTSGSFFGNEQFF.

V and J are TRBV27 and TRBJ2-3, with a weak D call TRBD1 (5 bases). The V end lost 10 bases, the J end lost 1 base, and 15 bases lay between the germline ends. Germline CDR1 and CDR2: MNHEY and SMNVEV (reference sequence). This CDR3 comprises 14 residues. CDR3 residues: CATASQGGTDTQYF. In DNA, the CDR3 is TGTGCCACCGCATCCCAGGGTGGCACAGATACGCAGTATTTT.

V is TRBV9 and J is TRBJ2-1; D is unclear. CDR3 length equals 12 residues. V lost 0 bases to trimming and J lost 9 bases, with 7 bases between them. Looked up from germline, CDR1 is SGDLS and CDR2 is YYNGEE. This CDR3 is CASSVAGPEQFF. The CDR3 DNA is TGTGCCAGCAGCGTAGCTGGGCCTGAGCAGTTCTTC.

The chain couples TRBV19 to TRBJ2-3; possible D gene TRBD2, 5 bases. With 6 bases removed from V and 6 bases from J, the gap between germline ends came to 19 bases. The CDR3 totals 15 residues. Per germline, CDR1 LNHDA and CDR2 SQIVND (reference sequence). The CDR3 is CASSRLGWRPDTQYF. In nucleotides, the CDR3 is TGTGCCAGTAGCAGGCTGGGATGGAGGCCCGATACGCAGTATTTT.

This chain links TRBV18 with TRBJ1-5, with TRBD1 matching 7 bases. Germline V lookup: CDR1 KGHSH, CDR2 LQKENI. Losses at the gene ends were 4 bases for V and 3 bases for J; bases not matched to a gene: 9. The CDR3 is 16 residues long. This chain's CDR3 is CASSLGTAETNQPQHF. CDR3 nucleotide sequence: TGTGCCAGCTCACTGGGGACAGCCGAAACCAATCAGCCCCAGCATTTT.

This clone showed up just once. This rearrangement joins TRBV10-3 to TRBJ2-7; 8 bases are shared with TRBD2. Germline CDR1 is ENHRY and CDR2 is SYGVKD. Trimming at V came to 1 base and at J to 5 bases, leaving 4 bases not matched to a gene. This CDR3 has 14 amino acids. The CDR3 nucleotides read TGTGCCATCAGTGAGTTAGCGGGAAGCGACGAGCAGTACTTC. This translates into CAISELAGSDEQYF.

The chain combines TRBV18 with TRBJ2-1, with D unclear. The CDR3 spans 12 residues. V lost 2 bases and J 6 bases, leaving 5 bases between the germline ends. Per germline, CDR1 KGHSH and CDR2 LQKENI. For the CDR3, the DNA is TGTGCCAGCTCACCAACTGCCAATGAGCAGTTCTTC. This sequence encodes CASSPTANEQFF.

This chain joins TRBV7-2 and TRBJ1-6; the D is unclear. From germline, CDR1 is SGHTA and CDR2 FQGNSA. The CDR3 runs to 14 residues. V gave up 1 base and J gave up 9 bases, with 10 bases separating them. CDR3 nucleotides: TGTGCCAGCAGCTTAGACGCAGGCCTTTCACCCCTCCACTTT. Translating it yields CASSLDAGLSPLHF.

The chain recombines TRBV27 with TRBJ2-5; TRBD2 matches 7 bases. V shed 2 bases and J 4 bases; nucleotides not matched to a gene: 7. Per the germline V gene, CDR1 is MNHEY and CDR2 is SMNVEV (reference sequence). The CDR3 extends over 15 amino acids. This CDR3 reads CASSLTGGRRETQYF. DNA of the CDR3: TGTGCCAGCAGTTTAACTGGCGGGAGACGAGAGACCCAGTACTTC.

This rearrangement joins TRBV28 to TRBJ2-7; tentatively, D is TRBD1 (5 bases). This CDR3 has 14 residues. V was cut by 5 bases and J by 7 bases, with 18 bases left in between. CDR1 and CDR2 from the germline V gene are MDHEN and SYDVKM. CDR3 protein: CASSTREGVGEQYF. CDR3 nucleotides: TGTGCCAGCAGTACCAGGGAAGGGGTCGGGGAGCAGTACTTC. The full variable domain, completed using reference TRBV28 and TRBJ2-7, is DVKVTQSSRYLVKRTGEKVFLECVQDMDHENMFWYRQDPGLGLRLIYFSYDVKMKEKGDIPEGYSVSREKKERFSLILESASTNQTSMYLCASSTREGVGEQYFGPGTRLTVT.

The gene calls are TRBV14 and TRBJ2-6; 11 nucleotides line up with TRBD1. The CDR3 is made up of 19 amino acids. The trim removed 0 bases at V and 3 bases at J, leaving 7 bases unmatched. Germline V gene lookup returns CDR1 SGHDN and CDR2 FVKESK. In DNA, the CDR3 is TGTGCCAGCAGCCAAGATGTATGGACAGGGGGCCTTGGGGCCAACGTCCTGACTTTC. Translating it yields CASSQDVWTGGLGANVLTF.

Here the CDR3 reads CASRETQGREQYF. CDR3 sequence (DNA): TGTGCCAGCAGGGAAACACAGGGGCGCGAGCAGTACTTC. This chain links TRBV7-2 with TRBJ2-7; 7 nucleotides agree with TRBD1. From germline, CDR1 is SGHTA and CDR2 FQGNSA. The CDR3 contains 13 residues. With V trimmed by 6 bases and J by 6 bases, 8 bases remained unmatched.

The V and J genes are TRBV18 and TRBJ1-1; the D gene is possibly TRBD1 (5 bases). Germline V gives CDR1 KGHSH, CDR2 LQKENI. The CDR3 length is 13 residues. The V end lost 5 bases, the J end lost 0 bases, and 7 bases lay between the germline ends. The DNA of the CDR3 is TGTGCCAGCTCAGCAGGGCTGAACACTGAAGCTTTCTTT. As protein: CASSAGLNTEAFF.